The 19 T cell receptor beta chains reported below all come from one sample, sequenced in a study of cytomegalovirus exposure and HLA in healthy donors. The PCR had 60 Vbeta and 13 Jbeta primers. Assay: immunoSEQ multiplex PCR; the TCRdb copy retains only in-frame clones and omits some. The data contain about 120,000 clones, approximately 81% of them singletons. Sequenced material: PBMCs. The source of these receptors is a man aged 25-45 years in good health and CMV-seropositive.

The V gene is TRBV28, the J gene TRBJ2-7; TRBD2 might be the D (6 bases). The CDR3 consists of 15 residues. The V gene lost 3 bases and the J gene lost 0 bases, with 12 bases spanning the gap. Germline values: CDR1 MDHEN, CDR2 SYDVKM. This CDR3 reads CASSLISGSSYEQYF. As DNA, the CDR3 is TGTGCCAGCAGTTTGATTAGCGGCAGCTCCTACGAGCAGTACTTC.

Only a few counts were recorded for this clone. The rearrangement links TRBV5-1 to TRBJ2-7; TRBD2 aligns across 10 bases. Losses at the gene ends were 4 bases for V and 0 bases for J; bases not matched to a gene: 7. The CDR3 is 16 residues long. The germline CDR1 and CDR2 sequences are SGHRS and YFSETQ. The CDR3 spells CASSGRTSGTSYEQYF. The CDR3 coding sequence is TGCGCCAGCAGCGGACGGACTAGCGGTACCTCCTACGAGCAGTACTTC.

In DNA form, the CDR3 reads TGCGCCAGCAGCCAAGTAGGTAGGGGCGGAAAACTGTTTTTT. The encoded protein is CASSQVGRGGKLFF. The chain joins TRBV4-3 to TRBJ1-4, with D perhaps TRBD1 (5 bases). Germline lookup yields CDR1 LGHNA and CDR2 YSLEER. This CDR3 is built from 14 residues. The V end was cut by 1 base, the J end by 10 bases, with 13 bases between.

The CDR3 is CASSHLRGPSATLHF. The CDR3 nucleotides read TGCGCCAGCAGCCACTTACGGGGTCCCTCGGCTACCCTCCACTTT. The chain uses TRBV4-1 and TRBJ1-6; no reliable D call. The V and J ends lost 3 bases and 14 bases respectively, with 20 bases between them. CDR3 length: 15 residues. Per germline, CDR1 MGHRA and CDR2 YSYEKL.

The chain employs TRBV9 and TRBJ1-1, with TRBD1 identical over 7 bases. The trim removed 4 bases at V and 1 base at J, leaving 4 bases unmatched. Germline V gene sequence: CDR1 SGDLS, CDR2 YYNGEE. This CDR3 comprises 14 residues. For the CDR3, the DNA is TGTGCCAGCAGCCTTGGGACAGAGAACACTGAAGCTTTCTTT. Its protein is CASSLGTENTEAFF.

The chain recombines TRBV4-1 with TRBJ2-1, with TRBD1 identical over 10 bases. The CDR3 totals 16 residues. V dropped 2 bases and J dropped 4; count of bases not matched to a gene: 5. Germline CDR1 is MGHRA and CDR2 is YSYEKL. CDR3 in amino acids: CASSQPRDRGYNEQFF. The CDR3 nucleotides read TGCGCCAGCAGCCAACCTCGGGACAGGGGTTACAATGAGCAGTTCTTC.

The rearrangement uses TRBV6-1 and TRBJ2-1, with 10 bases matching TRBD2. V lost 3 bases to trimming and J lost 8 bases; unmatched junction nucleotides: 7. Germline V gene lookup returns CDR1 MNHNS and CDR2 SASEGT. The CDR3 has 15 residues. For the CDR3, the DNA is TGTGCCAGCAGTGACCTAGCGGGAGAGTCAGATGAGCAGTTCTTC. Amino acid sequence: CASSDLAGESDEQFF.

Regarding this clone: At one boundary the junction diverges from the germline segment, which might be a read error. This chain joins TRBV7-9 and TRBJ1-2; 9 bases align to TRBD1. The CDR3 contains 15 residues. The germline V gene has CDR1 SEHNR and CDR2 FQNEAQ (reference sequence). The CDR3 DNA is TGTTCCAGCAGCTCACAGGGGGCGGGAGACTATGGCTACACCTTC. This sequence encodes CSSSSQGAGDYGYTF.

The chain has TRBV7-2 and TRBJ2-7; 14 bases fit TRBD2. The germline V gene has CDR1 SGHTA and CDR2 FQGNSA. The CDR3 extends over 16 amino acids. With 5 bases clipped from V and 3 bases from J, the junction kept 6 bases outside the gene matches. Here the CDR3 reads CASSHGTSGRYYEQYF. In nucleotides, the CDR3 is TGTGCCAGCAGCCATGGGACTAGCGGGAGATACTACGAGCAGTACTTC. The entire variable domain, with the rest obtained from reference TRBV7-2 and TRBJ2-7, is as follows: GAGVSQSPSNKVTEKGKDVELRCDPISGHTALYWYRQSLGQGLEFLIYFQGNSAPDKSGLPSDRFSAERTGGSVSTLTIQRTQQEDSAVYLCASSHGTSGRYYEQYFGPGTRLTVT.

This clone has more than one count but fewer than ten. This sequence joins TRBV28 and TRBJ2-7, with D possibly matching TRBD1 (7 bases). V gave up 6 bases and J gave up 4 bases, with 19 bases separating them. CDR3 length equals 15 residues. CDR1 and CDR2 (germline): MDHEN, SYDVKM. The CDR3 DNA follows: TGTGCCAGCAGAGGATTGGAGGGGGCGTTATACGAGCAGTACTTC. Translating it yields CASRGLEGALYEQYF.

Only one count was recorded for this clone. CDR3 DNA: TGTGCCAGCAGTGGGGACAAATACTACAATGAGCAGTTCTTC. Translating gives CASSGDKYYNEQFF. J is TRBJ2-1 and V is TRBV2, with a weak D call TRBD1 (6 bases). CDR3 length: 14 residues. Germline V CDR1 and CDR2: SNHLY, FYNNEI. Trimming took off 4 bases at V and 3 bases at J, with 10 bases between the two ends. Combining the CDR3 with reference TRBV2 and TRBJ2-1 gives the whole variable domain EPEVTQTPSHQVTQMGQEVILRCVPISNHLYFYWYRQILGQKVEFLVSFYNNEISEKSEIFDDQFSVERPDGSNFTLKIRSTKLEDSAMYFCASSGDKYYNEQFFGPGTRLTVL.

This rearrangement joins TRBV2 to TRBJ2-1, with TRBD1 matching 8 bases. Looked up from germline, CDR1 is SNHLY and CDR2 is FYNNEI. This CDR3 spans 14 amino acids. After removal of 7 bases from V and 7 bases from J, the junction contained 9 bases not matched to a gene. This CDR3 is CASTKDRVNNEQFF. The CDR3 DNA sequence: TGTGCCAGCACTAAGGACAGGGTAAATAATGAGCAGTTCTTC. The full variable domain, completed using reference TRBV2 and TRBJ2-1, is EPEVTQTPSHQVTQMGQEVILRCVPISNHLYFYWYRQILGQKVEFLVSFYNNEISEKSEIFDDQFSVERPDGSNFTLKIRSTKLEDSAMYFCASTKDRVNNEQFFGPGTRLTVL.

The chain uses TRBV4-2 and TRBJ2-5; a possible D gene is TRBD2 (6 bases). V lost 1 base and J lost 5, with 11 bases in between. The germline V gene encodes CDR1 LGHNA and CDR2 YNFKEQ. This CDR3 is 14 amino acids long. Here the CDR3 reads CASSQATSGETQYF. CDR3 nucleotides: TGTGCCAGCAGCCAAGCGACTAGTGGCGAGACCCAGTACTTC.

The chain has TRBV28 and TRBJ1-2; possible D gene TRBD1, 5 bases. V lost 6 bases and J lost 8, with 16 bases in between. Germline CDR1 and CDR2: MDHEN and SYDVKM. The CDR3 has 13 residues. CDR3 in DNA: TGTGCCAGCAGCCAGCCAGGGTCGGGCGGCTACACCTTC. Translation: CASSQPGSGGYTF.

The rearrangement links TRBV25-1 to TRBJ2-7, with 13 bases matching TRBD2. J was trimmed by 2 bases and V by 3 bases; bases with no gene match: 4. This CDR3 spans 16 amino acids. Germline CDR1 is MGHDK and CDR2 is SYGVNS. The CDR3 reads CASSDGTSGNPYEQYF. The DNA for the CDR3 is TGTGCCAGCAGTGATGGGACTAGCGGGAACCCCTACGAGCAGTACTTC.

The chain uses TRBV6-5 and TRBJ2-7, with TRBD2 matching over 9 bases. Trimming removed 0 bases from V and 7 bases from J; junction bases left unmatched: 10. The length of the CDR3 is 16 residues. Per germline, CDR1 MNHEY and CDR2 SVGAGI. The CDR3 sequence is CASSYSSASGTREQYF. The DNA for the CDR3 is TGTGCCAGCAGTTACTCGTCGGCTAGCGGGACGAGAGAGCAGTACTTC.

The chain combines TRBV5-1 with TRBJ1-1; 8 bases align to TRBD1. In germline, CDR1 is SGHRS, CDR2 YFSETQ. The CDR3 has 14 residues. V trimming: 7 bases; J trimming: 5 bases; junction bases outside the gene matches: 10. CDR3 loop: CASRMQGALTEAFF. The CDR3 DNA sequence: TGCGCCAGCCGAATGCAGGGGGCATTAACTGAAGCTTTCTTT.

The V gene is TRBV18, the J gene TRBJ1-2; 7 nucleotides match TRBD1. V lost 2 bases and J lost 9; bases outside the gene matches: 6. CDR3 size: 13 residues. Germline values: CDR1 KGHSH, CDR2 LQKENI. The CDR3 loop reads CASSPRQGESYTF. The CDR3 DNA is TGTGCCAGCTCACCAAGACAGGGTGAGAGCTACACCTTC. The full variable domain, in which reference TRBV18 and TRBJ1-2 provide the parts outside the CDR3, is NAGVMQNPRHLVRRRGQEARLRCSPMKGHSHVYWYRQLPEEGLKFMVYLQKENIIDESGMPKERFSAEFPKEGPSILRIQQVVRGDSAAYFCASSPRQGESYTFGSGTRLTVV.

The CDR3 region has the DNA TGTGCCAGCAGCAGACGGGGATCCTACAATGAGCAGTTCTTC. This translates into CASSRRGSYNEQFF. The chain has TRBV11-2 and TRBJ2-1; the D gene is possibly TRBD2 (5 bases). The CDR3 spans 14 residues. Germline loops: CDR1 SGHAT, CDR2 FQNNGV. Trimming left V 5 bases short and J 1 base short, with 9 bases between.